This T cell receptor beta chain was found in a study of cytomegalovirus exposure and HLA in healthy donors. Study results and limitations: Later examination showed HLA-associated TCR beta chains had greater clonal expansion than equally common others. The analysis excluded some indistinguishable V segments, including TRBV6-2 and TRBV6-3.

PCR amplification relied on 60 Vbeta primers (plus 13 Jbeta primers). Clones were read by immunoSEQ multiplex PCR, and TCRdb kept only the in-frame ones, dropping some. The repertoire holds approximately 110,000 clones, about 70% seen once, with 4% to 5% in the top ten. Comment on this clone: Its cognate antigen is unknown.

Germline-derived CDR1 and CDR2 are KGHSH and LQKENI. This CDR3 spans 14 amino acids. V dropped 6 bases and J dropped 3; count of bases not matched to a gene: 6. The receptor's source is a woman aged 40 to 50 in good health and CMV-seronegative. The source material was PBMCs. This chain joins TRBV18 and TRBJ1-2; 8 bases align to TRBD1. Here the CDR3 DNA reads TGTGCCAGCTCTCACAGGGGGTCGGACTATGGCTACACCTTC. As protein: CASSHRGSDYGYTF.